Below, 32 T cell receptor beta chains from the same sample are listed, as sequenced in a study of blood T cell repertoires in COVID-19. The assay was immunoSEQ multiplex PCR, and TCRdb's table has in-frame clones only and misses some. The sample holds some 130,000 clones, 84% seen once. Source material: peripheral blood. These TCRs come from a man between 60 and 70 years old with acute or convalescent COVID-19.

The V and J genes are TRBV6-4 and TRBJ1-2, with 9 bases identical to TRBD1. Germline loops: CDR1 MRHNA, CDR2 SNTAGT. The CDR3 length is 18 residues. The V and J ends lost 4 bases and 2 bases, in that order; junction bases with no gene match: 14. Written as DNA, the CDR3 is TGTGCCAGCAGTGCCCAAATAAACAGGGGGCGGCAGAACTATGGCTACACCTTC. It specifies CASSAQINRGRQNYGYTF.

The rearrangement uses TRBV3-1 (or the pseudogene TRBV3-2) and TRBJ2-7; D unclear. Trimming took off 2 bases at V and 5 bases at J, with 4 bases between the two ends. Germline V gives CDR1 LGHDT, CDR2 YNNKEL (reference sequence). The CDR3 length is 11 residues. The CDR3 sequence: CASSQFNEQYF. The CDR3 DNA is TGTGCCAGCAGCCAATTCAACGAGCAGTACTTC.

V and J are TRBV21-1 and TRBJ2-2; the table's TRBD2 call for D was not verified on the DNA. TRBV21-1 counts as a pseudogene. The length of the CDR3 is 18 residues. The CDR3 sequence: CASSKPEAGLTKAGELFF. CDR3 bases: TGTGCCAGCAGCAAACCTGAAGCGGGACTCACAAAGGCCGGGGAGCTGTTTTTT.

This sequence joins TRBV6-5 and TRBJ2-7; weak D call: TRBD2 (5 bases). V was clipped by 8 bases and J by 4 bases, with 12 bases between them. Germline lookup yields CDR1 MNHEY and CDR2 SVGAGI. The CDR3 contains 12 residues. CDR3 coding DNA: TGTGCCAGCCTTCTAGCCCAGTACGAGCAGTACTTC. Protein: CASLLAQYEQYF.

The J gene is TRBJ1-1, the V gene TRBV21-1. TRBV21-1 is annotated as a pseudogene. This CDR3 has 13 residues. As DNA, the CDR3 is TGTGCCAGCAGGCCCGAGAGCTACACTGAAGCTTTCTTT. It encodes CASRPESYTEAFF.

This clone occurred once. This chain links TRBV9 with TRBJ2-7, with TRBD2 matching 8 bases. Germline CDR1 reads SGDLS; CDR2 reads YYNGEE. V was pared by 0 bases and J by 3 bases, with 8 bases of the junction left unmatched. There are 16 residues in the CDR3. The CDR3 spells CASSVGSGSLNYEQYF. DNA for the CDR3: TGTGCCAGCAGCGTAGGGAGCGGGAGCCTAAACTACGAGCAGTACTTC.

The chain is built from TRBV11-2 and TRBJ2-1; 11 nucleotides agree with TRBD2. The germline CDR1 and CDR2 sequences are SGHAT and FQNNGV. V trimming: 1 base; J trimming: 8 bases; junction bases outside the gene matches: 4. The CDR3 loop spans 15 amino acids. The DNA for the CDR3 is TGTGCCAGCAGCTTAGTTAGCGGGAGGGCCCATGAGCAGTTCTTC. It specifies CASSLVSGRAHEQFF. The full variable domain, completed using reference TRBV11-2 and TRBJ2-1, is EAGVAQSPRYKIIEKRQSVAFWCNPISGHATLYWYQQILGQGPKLLIQFQNNGVVDDSQLPKDRFSAERLKGVDSTLKIQPAKLEDSAVYLCASSLVSGRAHEQFFGPGTRLTVL.

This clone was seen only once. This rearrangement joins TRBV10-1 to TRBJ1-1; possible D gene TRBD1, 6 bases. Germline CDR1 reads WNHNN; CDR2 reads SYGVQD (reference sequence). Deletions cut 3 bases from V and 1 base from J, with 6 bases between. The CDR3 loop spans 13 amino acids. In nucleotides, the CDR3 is TGCGCCAGCAGTGAACAGGGGAACACTGAAGCTTTCTTT. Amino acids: CASSEQGNTEAFF.

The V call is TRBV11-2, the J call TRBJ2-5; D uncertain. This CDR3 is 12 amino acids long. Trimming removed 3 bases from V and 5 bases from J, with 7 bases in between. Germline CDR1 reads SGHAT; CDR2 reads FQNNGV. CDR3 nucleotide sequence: TGTGCCAGCAGCTTGGTTCGGGAGACCCAGTACTTC. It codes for CASSLVRETQYF.

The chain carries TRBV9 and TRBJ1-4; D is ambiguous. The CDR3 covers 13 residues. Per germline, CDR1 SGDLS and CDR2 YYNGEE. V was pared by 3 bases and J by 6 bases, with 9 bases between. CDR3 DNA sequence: TGTGCCAGCAGCGCACTAATCTATGAAAAACTGTTTTTT. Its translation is CASSALIYEKLFF.

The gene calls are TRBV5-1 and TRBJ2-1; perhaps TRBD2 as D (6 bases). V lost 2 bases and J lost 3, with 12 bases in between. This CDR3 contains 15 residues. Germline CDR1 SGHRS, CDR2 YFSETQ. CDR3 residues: CASSFGSGYYNEQFF. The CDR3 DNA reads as TGCGCCAGCAGCTTCGGTAGCGGTTACTACAATGAGCAGTTCTTC.

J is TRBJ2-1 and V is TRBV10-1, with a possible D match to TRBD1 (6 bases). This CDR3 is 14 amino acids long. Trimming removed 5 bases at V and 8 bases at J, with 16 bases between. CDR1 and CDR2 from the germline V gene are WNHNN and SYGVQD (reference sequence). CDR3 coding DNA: TGCGCCAGCAGTTCCCGGGACAAAAGTCATGAGCAGTTCTTC. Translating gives CASSSRDKSHEQFF.

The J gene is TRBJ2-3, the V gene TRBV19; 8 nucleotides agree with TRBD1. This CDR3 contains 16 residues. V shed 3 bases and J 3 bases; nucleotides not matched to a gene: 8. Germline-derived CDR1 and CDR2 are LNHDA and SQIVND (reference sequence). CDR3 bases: TGTGCCAGTAGTATCGGGGGACAGGTACGGACAGATACGCAGTATTTT. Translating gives CASSIGGQVRTDTQYF.

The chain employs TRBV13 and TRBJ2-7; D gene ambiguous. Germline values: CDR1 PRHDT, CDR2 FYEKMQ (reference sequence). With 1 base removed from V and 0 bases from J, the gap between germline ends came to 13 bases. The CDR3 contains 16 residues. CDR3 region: CASSLDRGGASYEQYF. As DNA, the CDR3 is TGTGCCAGCAGCTTAGATCGAGGCGGAGCCTCCTACGAGCAGTACTTC.

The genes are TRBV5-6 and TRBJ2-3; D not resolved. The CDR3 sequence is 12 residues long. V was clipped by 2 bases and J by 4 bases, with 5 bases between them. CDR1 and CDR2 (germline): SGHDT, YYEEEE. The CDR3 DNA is TGTGCCAGCAGCTTCCGTCCAGATACGCAGTATTTT. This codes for CASSFRPDTQYF. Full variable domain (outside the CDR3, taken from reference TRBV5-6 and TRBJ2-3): DAGVTQSPTHLIKTRGQQVTLRCSPKSGHDTVSWYQQALGQGPQFIFQYYEEEERQRGNFPDRFSGHQFPNYSSELNVNALLLGDSALYLCASSFRPDTQYFGPGTRLTVL.

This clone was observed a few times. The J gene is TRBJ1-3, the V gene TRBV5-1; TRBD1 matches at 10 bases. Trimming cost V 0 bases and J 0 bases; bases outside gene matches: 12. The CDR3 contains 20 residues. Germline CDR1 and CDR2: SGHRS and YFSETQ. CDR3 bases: TGCGCCAGCAGCTTGGTCCCGGGACAGGGGTCCCTTGGCTCTGGAAACACCATATATTTT. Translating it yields CASSLVPGQGSLGSGNTIYF.

In DNA form, the CDR3 reads TGTGCCAGCAGCCGGAGACAGGGGGGAGCTGAAGCTTTCTTT. Protein sequence: CASSRRQGGAEAFF. The rearrangement links TRBV14 to TRBJ1-1; TRBD1 matches 9 bases. This CDR3 is built from 14 residues. Per germline, CDR1 SGHDN and CDR2 FVKESK. V dropped 4 bases and J dropped 6; count of bases not matched to a gene: 6.

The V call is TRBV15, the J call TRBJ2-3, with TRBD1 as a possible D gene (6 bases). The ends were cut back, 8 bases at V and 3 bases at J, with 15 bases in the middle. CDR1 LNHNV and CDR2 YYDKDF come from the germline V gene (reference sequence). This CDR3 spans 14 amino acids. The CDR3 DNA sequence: TGTGCCACCGCTCCCTTACAGGGAACAGATACGCAGTATTTT. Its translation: CATAPLQGTDTQYF.

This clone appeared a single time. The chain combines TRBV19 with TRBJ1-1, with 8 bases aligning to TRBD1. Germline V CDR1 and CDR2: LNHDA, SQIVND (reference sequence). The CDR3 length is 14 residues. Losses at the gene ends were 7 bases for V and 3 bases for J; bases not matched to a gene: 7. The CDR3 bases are TGTGCCAGTACCCGACAGGGGTGGGACACTGAAGCTTTCTTT. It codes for CASTRQGWDTEAFF. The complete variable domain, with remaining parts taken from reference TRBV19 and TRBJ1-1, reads DGGITQSPKYLFRKEGQNVTLSCEQNLNHDAMYWYRQDPGQGLRLIYYSQIVNDFQKGDIAEGYSVSREKKESFPLTVTSAQKNPTAFYLCASTRQGWDTEAFFGQGTRLTVV.

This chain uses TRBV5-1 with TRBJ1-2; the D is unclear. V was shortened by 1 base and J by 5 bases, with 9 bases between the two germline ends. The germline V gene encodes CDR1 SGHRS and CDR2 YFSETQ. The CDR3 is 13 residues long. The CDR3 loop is CASSLNPEYGYTF. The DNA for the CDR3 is TGCGCCAGCAGCTTGAACCCTGAGTATGGCTACACCTTC.

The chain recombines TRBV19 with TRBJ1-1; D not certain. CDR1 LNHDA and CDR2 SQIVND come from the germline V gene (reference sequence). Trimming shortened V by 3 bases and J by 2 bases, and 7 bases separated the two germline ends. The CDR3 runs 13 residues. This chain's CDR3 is CASSISGNTEAFF. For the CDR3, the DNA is TGTGCCAGTAGTATTTCAGGCAACACTGAAGCTTTCTTT.

CDR3 loop: CASSVGLSLQETQYF. The CDR3 DNA reads TGTGCCAGCAGCGTCGGACTATCGCTTCAAGAGACCCAGTACTTC. The V gene is TRBV9, the J gene TRBJ2-5, with D perhaps matching TRBD2 (6 bases). In germline, CDR1 is SGDLS, CDR2 YYNGEE. The CDR3 runs to 15 residues. Trimming stripped 2 bases from V and 2 bases from J, with 13 bases between.

CDR3 residues: CSVEGWQGNTEAFF. The CDR3 DNA sequence: TGCAGCGTTGAAGGGTGGCAGGGTAACACTGAAGCTTTCTTT. The chain couples TRBV29-1 to TRBJ1-1; perhaps TRBD1 as D (5 bases). The CDR3 is made up of 14 amino acids. Germline V gene data show CDR1 as SQVTM and CDR2 as ANQGSEA. V was shortened by 1 base and J by 2 bases, with 11 bases between the two germline ends.

The CDR3 nucleotides read TGTGCGGTACAGGGGGCTGGCGAGCAGTACTTC. Its protein product is CAVQGAGEQYF. The V call is TRBV6-5, the J call TRBJ2-7; 9 bases agree with TRBD1. The germline V gene has CDR1 MNHEY and CDR2 SVGAGI. This CDR3 is built from 11 residues.

Here the CDR3 DNA reads TGTGCCAGGGGGGACTACGAGAGGGGCCCTCTCACGCAGTATTTT. Translation: CARGDYERGPLTQYF. This chain connects TRBV7-9 to TRBJ2-3; 7 bases align to TRBD2. V gave up 9 bases and J gave up 9 bases; unmatched junction bases: 18. CDR1 is SEHNR and CDR2 is FQNEAQ in the germline V gene (reference sequence). This CDR3 spans 15 amino acids.

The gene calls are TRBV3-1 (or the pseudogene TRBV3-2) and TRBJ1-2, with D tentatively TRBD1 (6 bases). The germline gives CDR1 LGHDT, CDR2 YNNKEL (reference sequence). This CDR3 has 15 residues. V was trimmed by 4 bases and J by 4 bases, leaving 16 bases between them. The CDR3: CASSPLGGRSYGYTF. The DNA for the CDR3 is TGTGCCAGCAGCCCGCTCGGGGGGCGAAGCTATGGCTACACCTTC.

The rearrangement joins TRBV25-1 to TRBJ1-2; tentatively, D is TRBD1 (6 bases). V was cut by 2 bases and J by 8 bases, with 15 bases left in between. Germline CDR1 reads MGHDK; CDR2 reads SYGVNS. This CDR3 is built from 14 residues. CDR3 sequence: CASSEATRGEGYTF. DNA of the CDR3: TGTGCCAGCAGTGAAGCGACCAGGGGAGAGGGCTACACCTTC.

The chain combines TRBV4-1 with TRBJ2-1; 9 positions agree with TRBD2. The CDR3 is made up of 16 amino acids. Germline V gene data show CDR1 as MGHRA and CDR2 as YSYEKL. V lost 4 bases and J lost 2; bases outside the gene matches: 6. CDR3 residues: CASSRSASGAYNEQFF. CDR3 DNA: TGCGCCAGCAGCCGGTCGGCTAGCGGGGCCTACAATGAGCAGTTCTTC.

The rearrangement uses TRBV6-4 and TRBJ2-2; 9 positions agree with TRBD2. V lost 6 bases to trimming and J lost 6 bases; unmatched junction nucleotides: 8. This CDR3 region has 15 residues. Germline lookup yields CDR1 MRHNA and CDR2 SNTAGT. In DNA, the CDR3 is TGTGCCAGCAGGGTCTTAGCGGGAGAGGCCGGGGAGCTGTTTTTT. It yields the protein CASRVLAGEAGELFF.

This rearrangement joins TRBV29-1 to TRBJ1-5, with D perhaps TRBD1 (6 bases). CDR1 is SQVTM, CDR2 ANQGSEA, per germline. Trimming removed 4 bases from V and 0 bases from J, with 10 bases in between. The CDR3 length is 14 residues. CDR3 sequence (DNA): TGCAGCGTTGCCCAGGGGATTAGCAATCAGCCCCAGCATTTT. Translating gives CSVAQGISNQPQHF.

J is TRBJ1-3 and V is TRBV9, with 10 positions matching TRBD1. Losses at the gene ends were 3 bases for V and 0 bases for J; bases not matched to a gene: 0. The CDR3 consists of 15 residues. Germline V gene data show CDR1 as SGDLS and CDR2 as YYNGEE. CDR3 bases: TGTGCCAGCAGCGGGACAGGGGGCTCTGGAAACACCATATATTTT. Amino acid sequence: CASSGTGGSGNTIYF.

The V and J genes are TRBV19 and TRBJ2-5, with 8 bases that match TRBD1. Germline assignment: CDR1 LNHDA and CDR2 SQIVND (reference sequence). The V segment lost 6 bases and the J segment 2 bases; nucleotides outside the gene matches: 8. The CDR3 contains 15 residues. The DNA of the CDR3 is TGTGCCAGTAGCCAGGGGGCGCGCAGGCAAGAGACCCAGTACTTC. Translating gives CASSQGARRQETQYF.